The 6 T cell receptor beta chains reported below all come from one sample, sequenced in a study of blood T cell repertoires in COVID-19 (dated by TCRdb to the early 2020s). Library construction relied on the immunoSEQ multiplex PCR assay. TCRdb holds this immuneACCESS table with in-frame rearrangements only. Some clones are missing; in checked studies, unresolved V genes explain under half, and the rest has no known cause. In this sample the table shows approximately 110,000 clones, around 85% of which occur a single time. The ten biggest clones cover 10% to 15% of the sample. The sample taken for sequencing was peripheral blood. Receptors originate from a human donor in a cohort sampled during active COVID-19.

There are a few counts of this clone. For the CDR3, the DNA is TGTGCCAGCAGTCCATACGGGGGGCGAACCAATTCACCCCTCCACTTT. Amino acids: CASSPYGGRTNSPLHF. The V and J genes are TRBV6-2 or TRBV6-3 and TRBJ1-6; perhaps TRBD1 as D (6 bases). The germline CDR1 and CDR2 sequences are MNHEY and SVGEGT. V lost 5 bases to trimming and J lost 7 bases, with 18 bases between them. This CDR3 comprises 16 residues.

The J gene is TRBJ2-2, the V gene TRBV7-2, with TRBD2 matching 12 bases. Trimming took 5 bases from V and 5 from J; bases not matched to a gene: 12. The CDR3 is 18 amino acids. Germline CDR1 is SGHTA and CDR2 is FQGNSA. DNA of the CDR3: TGTGCCAGCAGCCGGACCAACCCTAGCGGGGGGGCTACCGGGGAGCTGTTTTTT. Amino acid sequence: CASSRTNPSGGATGELFF.

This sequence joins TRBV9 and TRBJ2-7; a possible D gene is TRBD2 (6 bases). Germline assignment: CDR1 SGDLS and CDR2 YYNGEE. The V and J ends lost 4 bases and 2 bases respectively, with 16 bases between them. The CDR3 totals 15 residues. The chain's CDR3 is CASSPGRSRAYEQYF. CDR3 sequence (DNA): TGTGCCAGCAGCCCGGGGAGGTCTCGGGCCTACGAGCAGTACTTC.

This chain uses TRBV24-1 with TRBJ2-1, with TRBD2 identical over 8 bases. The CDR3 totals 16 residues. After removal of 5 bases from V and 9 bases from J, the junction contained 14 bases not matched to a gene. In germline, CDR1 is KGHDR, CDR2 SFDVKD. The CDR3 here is CATSAKGLGGGGEQFF. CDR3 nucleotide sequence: TGTGCCACCAGTGCCAAGGGACTAGGGGGGGGAGGTGAGCAGTTCTTC.

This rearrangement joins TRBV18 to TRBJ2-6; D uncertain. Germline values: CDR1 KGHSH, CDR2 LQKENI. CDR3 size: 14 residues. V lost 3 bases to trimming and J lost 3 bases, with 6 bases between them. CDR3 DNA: TGTGCCAGCTCACCCTCCCGTGGGGCCAACGTCCTGACTTTC. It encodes CASSPSRGANVLTF. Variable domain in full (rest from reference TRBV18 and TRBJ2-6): NAGVMQNPRHLVRRRGQEARLRCSPMKGHSHVYWYRQLPEEGLKFMVYLQKENIIDESGMPKERFSAEFPKEGPSILRIQQVVRGDSAAYFCASSPSRGANVLTFGAGSRLTVL.

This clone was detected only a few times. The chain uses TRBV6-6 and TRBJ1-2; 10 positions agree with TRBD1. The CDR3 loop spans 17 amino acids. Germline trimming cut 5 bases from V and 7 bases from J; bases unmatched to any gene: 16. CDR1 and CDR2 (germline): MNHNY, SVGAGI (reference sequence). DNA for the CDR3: TGTGCCAGCAGTCAAAGAATGACAGGGGGCGGCGGTTTTGGCTACACCTTC. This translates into CASSQRMTGGGGFGYTF.